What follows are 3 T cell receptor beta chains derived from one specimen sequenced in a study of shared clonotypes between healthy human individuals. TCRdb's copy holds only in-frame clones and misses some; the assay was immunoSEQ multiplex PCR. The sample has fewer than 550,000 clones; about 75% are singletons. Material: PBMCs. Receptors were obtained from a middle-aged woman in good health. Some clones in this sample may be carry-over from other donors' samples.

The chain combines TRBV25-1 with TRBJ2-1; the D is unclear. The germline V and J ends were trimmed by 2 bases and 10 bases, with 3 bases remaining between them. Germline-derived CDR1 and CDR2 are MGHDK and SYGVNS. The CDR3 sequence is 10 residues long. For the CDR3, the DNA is TGTGCCAGCAGTGAAGAGGAGCAGTTCTTC. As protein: CASSEEEQFF.

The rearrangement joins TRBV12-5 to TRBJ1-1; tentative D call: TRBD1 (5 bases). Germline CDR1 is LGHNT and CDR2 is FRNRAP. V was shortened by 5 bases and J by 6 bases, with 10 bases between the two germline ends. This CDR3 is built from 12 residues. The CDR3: CASGPGGPEAFF. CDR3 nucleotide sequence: TGTGCTAGTGGTCCGGGGGGACCTGAAGCTTTCTTT.

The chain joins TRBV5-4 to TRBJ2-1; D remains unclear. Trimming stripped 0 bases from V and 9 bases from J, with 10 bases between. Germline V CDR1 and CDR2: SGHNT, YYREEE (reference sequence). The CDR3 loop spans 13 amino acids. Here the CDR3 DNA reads TGTGCCAGCAGCTTGGACGGGTTAGGTGAGCAGTTCTTC. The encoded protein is CASSLDGLGEQFF.